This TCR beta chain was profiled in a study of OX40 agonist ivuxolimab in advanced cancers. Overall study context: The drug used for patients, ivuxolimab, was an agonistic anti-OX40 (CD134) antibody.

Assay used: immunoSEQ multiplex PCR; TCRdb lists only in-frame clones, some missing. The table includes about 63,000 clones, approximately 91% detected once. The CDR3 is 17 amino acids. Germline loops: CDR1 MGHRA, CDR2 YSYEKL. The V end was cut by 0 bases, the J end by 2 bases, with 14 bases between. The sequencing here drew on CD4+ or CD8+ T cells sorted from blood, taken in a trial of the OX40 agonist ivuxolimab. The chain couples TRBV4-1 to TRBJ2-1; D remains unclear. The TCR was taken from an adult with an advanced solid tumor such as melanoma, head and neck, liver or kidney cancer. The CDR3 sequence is CASSQDLVAHTYNEQFF. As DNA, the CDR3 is TGCGCCAGCAGCCAAGATTTGGTGGCACACACCTACAATGAGCAGTTCTTC.